This T cell receptor (beta chain) was captured by sequencing in a study of cytomegalovirus exposure and HLA in healthy donors (dated by TCRdb to the late 2010s). As for the study more broadly: An earlier analysis of some 600 of the donors reported about 300 Gb of sequence data and approximately 120 million unique TCR beta sequences obtained from around 180 million T cells. An early release covering 550 to 650 HLA-typed donors comprised about 310 gigabases of sequencing data and around 80 million unique TCR sequences. Of the 398 genotyped donors, over 65% fell in the genetic ancestry cluster associated with self-reported Caucasian donors. The study was designed to test whether signatures of past pathogen exposure could be identified by cataloging public T cell receptors. The study used immunosequencing to profile the T cell repertoires of approximately 690 subjects and linked those repertoires to cytomegalovirus serostatus. A separate validation cohort of roughly 120 different subjects was used in addition to the approximately 700-subject first cohort. The study combined high-throughput TCR immunosequencing, statistical association of individual TCRs with disease status, and machine learning to predict cytomegalovirus infection status. A later analysis re-analyzed previously published TCR beta repertoires from about 600 donors and added high-resolution HLA genotyping to study TCR occurrence patterns. The later analysis used no new phenotypic data to find candidate immune exposures, relying instead on TCR beta sequences and their occurrence across donors. An earlier analysis of 587 of the donors used high-throughput TCR beta sequencing to judge whether each TCR beta V gene segment behaved as functional or pseudogenic. Alongside the repertoire data, information on donor age, sex, ethnicity and CMV serostatus was compiled. In a later genetic analysis, genome-wide SNP genotypes for about 65% of the roughly 670 donors were used, and that subset was treated as a discovery cohort. Every repertoire in the discovery cohort had been generated on one and the same sequencing platform. Class I and class II HLA loci were covered by the typing at four-digit resolution. The number of donors typed differed by locus, with 629-630 for A, B, C, DRB1 and DQB1, around 500 for DQA1, about 610 for DPA1, and 472 for DPB1. Roughly 5 DR-DQ haplotypes were treated as single units for association and clustering because of strong linkage in the cohort. Among 300 to 450 genotyped donors of the cohort, an average of approximately 230,000 unique TCR beta nucleotide sequences were sequenced per donor, roughly 20% of them non-productive.

To prepare the library, the immunoSEQ multiplex PCR assay was applied. For the multiplex PCR, a mixture combining 60 forward primers for TCR Vbeta segments and 13 reverse primers for TCR Jbeta segments was used. A multiplex PCR assay on genomic DNA amplified the CDR3 region of rearranged TCR beta genes. The Illumina HiSeq System was used to sequence the amplified TCR beta libraries as 87-base-pair reads. Regarding the original processing steps: In a later analysis, roughly 80 million unique TCR beta chains were counted across the 650 to 750 repertoires, and about 10 million of these chains were shared by at least two donors. Raw reads were error-corrected and collapsed into unique sequences by a nearest-neighbor algorithm in which closely related sequences were merged to remove PCR and sequencing errors. Alignment of CDR3 sequences to IMGT reference sequences was used to assign V, D and J gene segments. For a sequence to be retained, a match of at least six nucleotides was required to both a V gene segment and a J gene segment. Rearrangements were called productive when the CDR3 lacked stop codons and stayed in frame with V and J; all others were non-productive. CDR3 was defined according to IMGT convention as the region running from the second conserved V-encoded cysteine to the conserved J-encoded phenylalanine. The earlier analysis of fewer than 700 of the donors excluded sequences that lacked an unambiguous match to a single V gene segment. An earlier analysis of 450 to 650 of the donors called V segments functional above 56.7% productive rearrangements and segregating when the between-donor standard deviation exceeded 5%. A statistical classification framework was built for diagnosing cytomegalovirus status from the catalog of TCR beta chain sequences. In a later analysis, V and J genes were assigned by comparing TCR nucleotide sequences against IMGT/GENE-DB human TR gene sequences. A later analysis assigned CDR3 sequences and most-parsimonious VDJ recombination scenarios with the TCRdist pipeline. In a later analysis, every TCR beta chain was defined by the combination of its CDR3 amino acid sequence and its V-gene family, and reads without a unique V-gene family were dropped. As a way to deal with suspected cross-contamination and a sequencing artifact, a later analysis dropped under 600 nucleotide sequences that were highly shared and had low generation probability. In a later analysis, a clonal expansion index was calculated for each public chain from normalized within-repertoire ranks of inferred template counts. Generation probabilities in a later analysis came from a VDJ recombination model fitted to out-of-frame rearrangements, and those results were checked against IGoR. A later analysis scored TCR-TCR, TCR-HLA and TCR-CMV co-occurrence with hypergeometric tests, applying a repertoire-size bias correction to TCR pairs. To estimate false discovery rates, a later analysis permuted the HLA or CMV assignments 20 times. In a later analysis, co-occurring TCRs were grouped using DBSCAN, with TCRdist sequence similarity added in when clustering inside HLA-allele-positive subsets. Co-occurrence clustering excluded repertoires with fewer than 30,000 or more than 120,000 public chains, plus five with anomalous nucleotide sharing. TCRdb retrieved this table from immuneACCESS and kept in-frame rearrangements only. Not all clones are present; in checked studies, unresolved V genes account for under half, and no reason is known for the remainder. The V and J calls and clone size were taken over from that table, and D and trimming were inferred from the DNA. Present in this sample are some 150,000 clones, less than 80% of which were seen just once. The ten largest clones capture around 1.8% of the sample.

The cohort was made up of about 610 healthy bone marrow donors. Cohort members were all nominally healthy when sampled, although unrecorded immune exposures were likely present. The donor was CMV seropositive and was included in the group of about 290 seropositive cohort members. A peripheral blood sample was collected from each donor, and TCR beta sequencing was performed on peripheral blood mononuclear cells. The Qiagen DNeasy Blood Extraction Kit was used to extract genomic DNA from the blood cell samples. Trimming removed 1 base from V and 5 bases from J, leaving 12 bases between the germline ends. CDR1 and CDR2 (GTSNPN, SVGIG) derive from the germline V gene (reference sequence). Including the terminal cysteine and phenylalanine, the CDR3 comprises 14 residues. The CDR3 DNA has 42 bases and is translated from base 1. The study at large found these results: Sequencing depth was assumed to be roughly uniform across donors in the presence/absence analyses, though that assumption may not hold. In a later genetic analysis, a missense DCLRE1C variant was associated with V-gene and J-gene trimming of TCR beta chains, and the association was replicated in an independent cohort. A cluster of highly shared sequence variants was judged likely to represent a technical artifact of the sequencing pipeline. A total of around 150 TCR beta chains were listed by the study as associated with cytomegalovirus. The 87-base-pair reads could not distinguish some IMGT-functional V segments, including TRBV6-2 and TRBV6-3, so those segments were excluded. A few of the identified cytomegalovirus-associated TCR beta chains were confirmed in vitro to be specific for cytomegalovirus antigens. In an earlier analysis of around 600 of the donors, most TCR beta V segments appeared in productive rearrangements about 90% or about 30% of the time, broadly matching IMGT annotations. Because counts were too low, roughly 17 rarely observed V segments, including chromosome 9 orphons, were left out of the earlier analysis of 587 of the donors. A later genetic analysis reported fewer N-insertions in productive TCRs among donors in an Asian-associated ancestry cluster than the roughly 690-donor mean. CMV serostatus was the only immune exposure information available for the cohort. Because HLA typing was missing for some donors at each locus, association tests included only the typed subset. In a later analysis, TCR association rates were found to vary across HLA loci, with the most associated TCRs seen for DRB1 alleles and the fewest for HLA-C alleles. A further reported finding was that TCR beta sequences accurately predicted the HLA-A and HLA-B alleles for most subjects in the first cohort. According to a later analysis, parvovirus B19, influenza, CMV and Epstein-Barr virus appeared linked to several top co-occurrence clusters. Correlated functional status among segregating V segments might reflect linkage disequilibrium, but an unknown experimental factor could not be ruled out. In this cohort, only TCR beta chains were sequenced, and detectable features were limited by the absence of alpha or paired-chain data. In a later analysis, most CMV-associated TCR beta chains were found to appear HLA-restricted, with HLA associations seemingly driven largely by CMV exposure. Compared with equally common non-associated chains, HLA-associated TCR beta chains in a later analysis were more clonally expanded and had lower generation probabilities. A later analysis associated around 16,000 TCR beta sequences with specific HLA alleles at a false discovery rate of 0.05. Strong co-occurrence of HLA alleles, especially DR and DQ, made assigning TCR associations to individual alleles difficult. Most TCR sequences were observed very rarely across donors, whereas some public TCRs were present in many individuals. It was suggested by the authors that the approach could potentially be generalized to other disease states and immunological phenotypes. The classifier was reported to diagnose cytomegalovirus status with high specificity and sensitivity in both the original cohort and the validation cohort.

This clone was detected only a few times. No antigen is known for it. No quality values exist for individual bases; no much larger clone is one base distant. The chain employs TRBV30 and TRBJ1-5; the D gene is not confidently resolved. The material sequenced was PBMCs. This clonotype originated in a female donor in good health and CMV-seropositive. The CDR3 sequence is CAWSDPDLYQPQHF. The bases are TGTGCCTGGAGTGACCCAGATCTGTATCAGCCCCAGCATTTT. The CDR3 plus the reference TRBV30 and TRBJ1-5 genes for the other parts give the full variable domain: SQTIHQWPATLVQPVGSPLSLECTVEGTSNPNLYWYRQAAGRGLQLLFYSVGIGQISSEVPQNLSASRPQDRQFILSSKKLLLSDSGFYLCAWSDPDLYQPQHFGDGTRLSIL.